The 13 T cell receptor beta chains below were found in one sample sequenced in a study of shared T cell receptors in the human thymus. TCRdb's table, derived via immunoSEQ multiplex PCR, lists solely in-frame clones and lacks some. The sample has about 660,000 clones, approximately 87% seen once. These data were also filed under a second study, of human thymus T cells.

Sequencing was carried out using thymocytes. These receptors came from a boy in the first two years of life with a congenital heart defect.

V usage is TRBV10-3 and J usage is TRBJ2-6, with a tentative D call TRBD1 (6 bases). The CDR3 loop spans 15 amino acids. The germline CDR1 and CDR2 sequences are ENHRY and SYGVKD. V dropped 6 bases and J dropped 4 bases, with 13 bases sitting between them. The DNA for the CDR3 is TGTGCCATCAGGCAGGGGACCCCAGGGGCCAACGTCCTGACTTTC. It translates to CAIRQGTPGANVLTF.

The chain uses TRBV7-2 and TRBJ2-7; possible D gene TRBD2, 6 bases. CDR1 and CDR2 from the germline V gene are SGHTA and FQGNSA. This CDR3 is built from 15 residues. V lost 3 bases and J lost 3, with 15 bases in between. The CDR3 coding sequence is TGTGCCAGCAGCTTCGCCGGGCTAGCGTACTACGAGCAGTACTTC. Its protein product is CASSFAGLAYYEQYF.

The rearrangement uses TRBV21-1 and TRBJ1-2; the table's D call, TRBD1, was not checked against the DNA. TRBV21-1 is given as a pseudogene. The CDR3 covers 14 residues. The CDR3 here is CARQNGTDHSGYTF. For the CDR3, the DNA is TGTGCCAGGCAGAACGGGACAGACCATAGTGGCTACACCTTC.

The chain has TRBV6-1 and TRBJ2-3; TRBD1 is a possible D gene (6 bases). In germline, CDR1 is MNHNS, CDR2 SASEGT. V was clipped by 4 bases and J by 0 bases, with 14 bases between them. This CDR3 spans 16 amino acids. The CDR3 bases are TGTGCCAGCAGTGGACGGACAGCCAGGAGCACAGATACGCAGTATTTT. Its protein is CASSGRTARSTDTQYF.

The chain joins TRBV28 to TRBJ2-3; TRBD2 matches 8 bases. Per germline, CDR1 MDHEN and CDR2 SYDVKM. CDR3 size: 16 residues. Losses at the gene ends were 5 bases for V and 0 bases for J; bases not matched to a gene: 7. CDR3 sequence (DNA): TGTGCCAGCAGTGAAGCGGGGGACTATAGCACAGATACGCAGTATTTT. Protein sequence: CASSEAGDYSTDTQYF.

The rearrangement links TRBV10-1 to TRBJ2-7; D might be TRBD2 (7 bases). V was clipped by 0 bases and J by 1 base, with 13 bases between them. The CDR3 runs 16 residues. Germline V CDR1 and CDR2: WNHNN, SYGVQD (reference sequence). The CDR3 DNA is TGCGCCAGCAGTGAGTCCTTAAGGGGGGGGTCCTACGAGCAGTACTTC. Residues: CASSESLRGGSYEQYF.

V and J are TRBV6-5 and TRBJ2-1; D unclear. The CDR3 consists of 15 residues. V lost 2 bases, J lost 1 base, and 9 bases lay in between. CDR1 is MNHEY, CDR2 SVGAGI, per germline. CDR3 bases: TGTGCCAGCAGTTACGGAGACTCGTCCTACAATGAGCAGTTCTTC. Translating gives CASSYGDSSYNEQFF.

The chain recombines TRBV11-3 with TRBJ2-1; 15 bases line up with TRBD2. Per germline, CDR1 SGHNT and CDR2 YENEEA. Trimming cost V 1 base and J 8 bases; bases outside gene matches: 12. The CDR3 has 19 amino acids. Written as DNA, the CDR3 is TGTGCCAGCAGCTTAGCGGGGACTAGCGGGGGGACCGCTGTGGATGAGCAGTTCTTC. Translation: CASSLAGTSGGTAVDEQFF.

The V call is TRBV5-4, the J call TRBJ2-7, with D maybe TRBD2 (6 bases). Per the germline V gene, CDR1 is SGHNT and CDR2 is YYREEE (reference sequence). CDR3 length: 17 amino acids. V was pared by 2 bases and J by 0 bases, with 18 bases between. The CDR3 is CASSFYPKRVRSYEQYF. The DNA of the CDR3 is TGTGCCAGCAGCTTCTACCCTAAGCGGGTCCGCTCCTACGAGCAGTACTTC.

The rearrangement links TRBV5-6 to TRBJ1-2, with a tentative D call TRBD1 (5 bases). The CDR3 has 16 residues. Trimming left V 5 bases short and J 3 bases short, with 20 bases between. Germline loops: CDR1 SGHDT, CDR2 YYEEEE. The CDR3 DNA reads TGTGCCAGCAGTGAGGGACGGATGGAGGGTCACTATGGCTACACCTTC. As protein: CASSEGRMEGHYGYTF.

The CDR3 nucleotides read TGTGCCAGTAGCATCGGGACAGGGCAAGAGACCCAGTACTTC. This translates into CASSIGTGQETQYF. The chain links TRBV19 to TRBJ2-5, with 9 bases that match TRBD1. V was clipped by 6 bases and J by 2 bases; unmatched bases: 4. This CDR3 is built from 14 residues. CDR1 and CDR2 from the germline V gene are LNHDA and SQIVND (reference sequence).

This chain links TRBV9 with TRBJ1-4; D perhaps matches TRBD1 (6 bases). The CDR3 spans 15 residues. Germline CDR1 is SGDLS and CDR2 is YYNGEE. Trimming pared 3 bases from V and 7 bases from J, leaving 16 bases between. The CDR3: CASSGGAGAREKLFF. The DNA for the CDR3 is TGTGCCAGCAGCGGCGGAGCAGGGGCGCGTGAAAAACTGTTTTTT.

The rearrangement joins TRBV7-8 to TRBJ2-7; 12 nucleotides line up with TRBD2. Per the germline V gene, CDR1 is SGHVS and CDR2 is FQNEAQ. V lost 5 bases and J lost 4; bases outside the gene matches: 15. The CDR3 spans 18 residues. CDR3 DNA sequence: TGTGCCAGCAGCCCCGAATCTAGCGGGAGGGCCCTCGGGTACGAGCAGTACTTC. Protein sequence: CASSPESSGRALGYEQYF.